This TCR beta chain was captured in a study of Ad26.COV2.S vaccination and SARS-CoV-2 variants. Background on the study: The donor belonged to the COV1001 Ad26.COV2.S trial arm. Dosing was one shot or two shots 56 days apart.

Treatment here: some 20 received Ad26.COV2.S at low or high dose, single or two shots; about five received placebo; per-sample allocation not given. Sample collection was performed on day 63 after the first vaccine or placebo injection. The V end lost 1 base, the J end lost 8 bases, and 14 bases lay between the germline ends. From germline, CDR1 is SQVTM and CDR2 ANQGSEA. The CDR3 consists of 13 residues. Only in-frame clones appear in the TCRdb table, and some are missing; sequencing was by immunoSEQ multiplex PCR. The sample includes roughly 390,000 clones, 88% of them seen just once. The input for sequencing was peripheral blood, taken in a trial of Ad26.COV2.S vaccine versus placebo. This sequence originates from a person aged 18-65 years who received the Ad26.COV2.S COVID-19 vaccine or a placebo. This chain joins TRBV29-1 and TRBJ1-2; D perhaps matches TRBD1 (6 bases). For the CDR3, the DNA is TGCAGCGTTGAAGGGTCGGACAGTGGCGGCTACACCTTC. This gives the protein CSVEGSDSGGYTF.